This record covers a single TCR beta chain. Antigen unknown. The V gene lost 4 bases and the J gene lost 8 bases, with 15 bases spanning the gap. This CDR3 spans 13 amino acids. Germline CDR1 and CDR2: SGHRS and YFSETQ. This entry comes from a study of early stage breast cancer tumors. Data came from immunoSEQ multiplex PCR; TCRdb stores just in-frame clones and leaves some out. The repertoire includes some 20,000 clones, around 82% of them detected once, and around 1.7% sits in the top ten. Study outcomes and limitations: Commonly generated sequences made up most enriched TCRB sequences shared between patients. Bulk DNA sequencing of unsorted cells missed chain pairing and markers.

Sequenced input: blood. This clonotype originated in a person aged 70 to 85 with breast cancer. The chain recombines TRBV5-1 with TRBJ1-2; the D gene is possibly TRBD1 (6 bases). The CDR3 DNA reads TGCGCCAGCAGCGTCCCAGGGGTGGAGGGCTACACCTTC. It specifies CASSVPGVEGYTF.